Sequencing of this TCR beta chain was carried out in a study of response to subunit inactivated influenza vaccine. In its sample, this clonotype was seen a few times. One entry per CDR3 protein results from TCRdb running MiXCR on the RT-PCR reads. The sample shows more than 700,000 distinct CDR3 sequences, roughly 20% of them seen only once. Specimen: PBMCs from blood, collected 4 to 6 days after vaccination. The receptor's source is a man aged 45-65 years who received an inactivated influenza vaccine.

The CDR3 region has the DNA TGTGCCAGCTGTACAGGTGATTCCTACGAGCAGTACTTC. This sequence encodes CASCTGDSYEQYF. The gene calls are TRBV28 and TRBJ2-7; the D gene is possibly TRBD1 (5 bases). CDR1 MDHEN and CDR2 SYDVKM come from the germline V gene. V was trimmed by 8 bases and J by 1 base, leaving 12 bases between them. This CDR3 is 13 amino acids long.